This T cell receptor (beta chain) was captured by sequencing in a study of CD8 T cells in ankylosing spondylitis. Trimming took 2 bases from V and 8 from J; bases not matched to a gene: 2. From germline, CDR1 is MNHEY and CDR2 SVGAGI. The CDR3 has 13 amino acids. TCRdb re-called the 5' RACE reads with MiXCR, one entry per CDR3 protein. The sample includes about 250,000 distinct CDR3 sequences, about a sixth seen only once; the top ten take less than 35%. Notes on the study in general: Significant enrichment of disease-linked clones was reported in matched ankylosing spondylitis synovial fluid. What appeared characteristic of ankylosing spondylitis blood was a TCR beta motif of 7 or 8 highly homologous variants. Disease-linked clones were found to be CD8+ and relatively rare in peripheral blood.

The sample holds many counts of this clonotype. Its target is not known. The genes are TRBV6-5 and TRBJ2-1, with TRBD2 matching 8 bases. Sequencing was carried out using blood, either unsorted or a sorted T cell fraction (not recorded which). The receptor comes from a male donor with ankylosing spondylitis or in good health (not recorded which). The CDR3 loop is CASSYLGGDEQFF. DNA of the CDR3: TGTGCCAGCAGTTACCTCGGGGGGGATGAGCAGTTCTTC.